The next 24 T cell receptor beta chains were all read from a single sample in a study of cytomegalovirus exposure and HLA in healthy donors. Profiled with immunoSEQ multiplex PCR; TCRdb holds only in-frame clones, not every one. The sample has more than 85,000 clones; around 90% are singletons. Sequencing input: PBMCs. These TCRs come from a woman aged 18-29 years in good health and CMV-seronegative.

The genes are TRBV6-4 and TRBJ2-3; 8 bases are shared with TRBD2. The CDR3 covers 14 residues. Germline V gives CDR1 MRHNA, CDR2 SNTAGT. Losses at the gene ends were 4 bases for V and 2 bases for J; bases not matched to a gene: 2. The CDR3 DNA reads as TGTGCCAGCAGTGTCGGGGGGGCCACAGATACGCAGTATTTT. This sequence encodes CASSVGGATDTQYF.

A word on this clone: The same CDR3 arises from other DNA sequences in this sample as well. The chain has TRBV11-2 and TRBJ2-7, with 8 positions matching TRBD1. The CDR3 sequence is 14 residues long. CDR1 is SGHAT, CDR2 FQNNGV, per germline. Trimming at V came to 1 base and at J to 4 bases, leaving 3 bases not matched to a gene. CDR3 bases: TGTGCCAGCAGCTTAGGACAGGGGAGATACGAGCAGTACTTC. Translating it yields CASSLGQGRYEQYF.

The chain combines TRBV6-6 with TRBJ1-2; 9 bases are shared with TRBD1. The CDR3 loop spans 14 amino acids. Trimming removed 0 bases from V and 5 bases from J; junction bases left unmatched: 1. Per germline, CDR1 MNHNY and CDR2 SVGAGI (reference sequence). CDR3 loop: CASSYSGQGYGYTF. CDR3 coding DNA: TGTGCCAGCAGTTACTCGGGACAGGGATATGGCTACACCTTC.

This sequence joins TRBV25-1 and TRBJ2-2; weak D call: TRBD2 (5 bases). The V end lost 0 bases, the J end lost 5 bases, and 7 bases lay between the germline ends. Germline assignment: CDR1 MGHDK and CDR2 SYGVNS. The CDR3 has 14 residues. The CDR3 sequence: CASSEYGGTGELFF. The CDR3 DNA reads TGTGCCAGCAGTGAATACGGAGGAACCGGGGAGCTGTTTTTT.

The chain combines TRBV5-5 with TRBJ2-7, with a weak D call TRBD1 (6 bases). The CDR3 is made up of 13 amino acids. Trimming cost V 4 bases and J 3 bases, with 11 bases left between them. From germline, CDR1 is SGHKS and CDR2 YYEKEE (reference sequence). Here the CDR3 reads CASSPGHRYEQYF. DNA for the CDR3: TGTGCCAGCAGCCCGGGACACCGCTACGAGCAGTACTTC.

This sequence joins TRBV28 and TRBJ1-2; 7 nucleotides line up with TRBD1. V was clipped by 6 bases and J by 4 bases; unmatched bases: 11. Germline V gene sequence: CDR1 MDHEN, CDR2 SYDVKM. The CDR3 has 15 amino acids. CDR3 nucleotide sequence: TGTGCCAGCAGCAATCAAAGGGGGCGCGTCTATGGCTACACCTTC. Amino acid sequence: CASSNQRGRVYGYTF.

In this sample, this clone turned up a few times. As DNA, the CDR3 is TGTGCCATCAGTGAGACTGCGCTTAATGAAAAACTGTTTTTT. Protein: CAISETALNEKLFF. The chain uses TRBV10-3 and TRBJ1-4; D is ambiguous. The CDR3 contains 14 residues. In germline, CDR1 is ENHRY, CDR2 SYGVKD. V was clipped by 2 bases and J by 4 bases, with 8 bases between them.

This clone has more than one count but fewer than ten. The chain has TRBV6-4 and TRBJ2-5; 9 nucleotides align to TRBD1. After removal of 4 bases from V and 5 bases from J, the junction contained 8 bases not matched to a gene. The CDR3 is 15 amino acids. Looked up from germline, CDR1 is MRHNA and CDR2 is SNTAGT. The CDR3 sequence: CASSVSTGGSETQYF. In DNA, the CDR3 is TGTGCCAGCAGTGTGTCGACAGGGGGTAGTGAGACCCAGTACTTC.

The genes are TRBV9 and TRBJ1-2, with D unclear. The CDR3 loop spans 15 amino acids. CDR1 is SGDLS and CDR2 is YYNGEE in the germline V gene. The germline V and J ends were trimmed by 4 bases and 2 bases, with 15 bases remaining between them. The chain's CDR3 is CASSSSRGFNYGYTF. The CDR3 region has the DNA TGTGCCAGCAGCTCCTCGCGGGGTTTCAACTATGGCTACACCTTC.

The chain combines TRBV7-3 with TRBJ2-2, with TRBD2 matching 8 bases. V shed 3 bases, J shed 5 bases, and the junction held 8 bases outside the gene matches. This CDR3 has 16 amino acids. CDR1 is SGHTA and CDR2 is FQGTGA in the germline V gene. The DNA of the CDR3 is TGTGCCAGCAGCTTCCCCAGCGGGAGAGCTACCGGGGAGCTGTTTTTT. Protein product: CASSFPSGRATGELFF.

In regard to this clone: This sample also contains other DNA sequences that code for the same CDR3. V is TRBV9 and J is TRBJ2-7, with D unclear. CDR3 size: 11 residues. Germline CDR1 SGDLS, CDR2 YYNGEE. V gave up 3 bases and J gave up 3 bases, with 4 bases separating them. The CDR3 loop reads CASSAGYEQYF. CDR3 DNA: TGTGCCAGCAGCGCCGGCTACGAGCAGTACTTC.

CDR3 coding DNA: TGCGCCAGCAGCCAAGATGGACAGAGAGCTAACTATGGCTACACCTTC. Its translation: CASSQDGQRANYGYTF. The chain employs TRBV4-3 and TRBJ1-2; D might be TRBD1 (6 bases). CDR3 length equals 16 residues. V lost 0 bases and J 0 bases, leaving 11 bases between the germline ends. The germline V gene encodes CDR1 LGHNA and CDR2 YSLEER.

This chain connects TRBV5-1 to TRBJ2-2; TRBD1 agrees at 7 bases. Germline CDR1 and CDR2: SGHRS and YFSETQ. The trim removed 4 bases at V and 5 bases at J, leaving 8 bases unmatched. CDR3 length: 15 residues. The CDR3 region is CASSRGQVRTGELFF. In nucleotides, the CDR3 is TGCGCCAGCAGCAGAGGACAGGTCCGGACCGGGGAGCTGTTTTTT.

The J gene is TRBJ1-4, the V gene TRBV27; 11 positions agree with TRBD1. V shed 6 bases, J shed 8 bases, and the junction held 14 bases outside the gene matches. Germline V gene data show CDR1 as MNHEY and CDR2 as SMNVEV (reference sequence). The length of the CDR3 is 17 residues. In DNA, the CDR3 is TGTGCCAGCAGCCAGGACAGGGGGCGCATTTTGAAAGAAAAACTGTTTTTT. Translated: CASSQDRGRILKEKLFF.

DNA of the CDR3: TGTGCCAGCAGTTTAAGTGGCAGGGGGTCAGGCTACACCTTC. As protein: CASSLSGRGSGYTF. This chain uses TRBV27 with TRBJ1-2; 7 nucleotides match TRBD1. The length of the CDR3 is 14 residues. From germline, CDR1 is MNHEY and CDR2 SMNVEV (reference sequence). V lost 2 bases to trimming and J lost 8 bases; unmatched junction nucleotides: 8.

This chain connects TRBV27 to TRBJ2-7; the D is unclear. With 4 bases removed from V and 2 bases from J, the gap between germline ends came to 15 bases. The CDR3 is made up of 15 amino acids. Germline V gene lookup returns CDR1 MNHEY and CDR2 SMNVEV (reference sequence). The CDR3 spells CASSSYRVNPYEQYF. In DNA, the CDR3 is TGTGCCAGCAGTTCTTATCGGGTAAACCCCTACGAGCAGTACTTC.

The chain employs TRBV7-9 and TRBJ2-7; D gene ambiguous. The germline CDR1 and CDR2 sequences are SEHNR and FQNEAQ (reference sequence). The CDR3 loop spans 13 amino acids. Trimming cost V 2 bases and J 3 bases, with 8 bases left between them. The CDR3 here is CASSLPIGYEQYF. For the CDR3, the DNA is TGTGCCAGCAGCTTACCGATCGGCTACGAGCAGTACTTC.

The chain recombines TRBV30 with TRBJ2-1; D perhaps matches TRBD1 (5 bases). V lost 5 bases to trimming and J lost 4 bases, with 15 bases between them. This CDR3 region has 14 residues. CDR1 is GTSNPN, CDR2 SVGIG, per germline (reference sequence). The CDR3 coding sequence is TGTGCCTGGGGAGAAGGGGTTGTTTACAATGAGCAGTTCTTC. This sequence encodes CAWGEGVVYNEQFF.

This clone was seen a few times. The V and J genes are TRBV4-3 and TRBJ1-5; no firm D call. CDR1 is LGHNA and CDR2 is YSLEER in the germline V gene. V shed 1 base and J shed 3 bases, with 13 bases lying between them. This CDR3 spans 16 amino acids. CDR3 region: CASSQGYLQFNQPQHF. CDR3 nucleotides: TGCGCCAGCAGCCAAGGGTATTTACAGTTCAATCAGCCCCAGCATTTT.

This clone was seen a handful of times. This sequence joins TRBV2 and TRBJ2-7, with D maybe TRBD2 (6 bases). Germline V gene sequence: CDR1 SNHLY, CDR2 FYNNEI. CDR3 size: 10 residues. With 10 bases removed from V and 6 bases from J, the gap between germline ends came to 10 bases. Written as DNA, the CDR3 is TGTGCCATCAGGAGGGCCGAGCAGTACTTC. Its protein is CAIRRAEQYF.

The chain joins TRBV6-5 to TRBJ2-7; TRBD2 might be the D (6 bases). This CDR3 has 15 amino acids. The germline gives CDR1 MNHEY, CDR2 SVGAGI. V was pared by 7 bases and J by 4 bases, with 20 bases between. The CDR3 protein is CASTHARGAFYEQYF. The CDR3 DNA follows: TGTGCCAGCACCCACGCTCGCGGGGCCTTTTACGAGCAGTACTTC.

The genes are TRBV10-1 and TRBJ2-7, with 11 bases identical to TRBD2. V gave up 6 bases and J gave up 12 bases; unmatched junction bases: 10. The CDR3 has 13 residues. Germline V gene data show CDR1 as WNHNN and CDR2 as SYGVQD (reference sequence). In DNA, the CDR3 is TGCGCCAGCAGCTCCGGGACTAGCGGACCTCTGTACTTC. Its translation: CASSSGTSGPLYF.

The chain employs TRBV25-1 and TRBJ2-3, with 9 nucleotides matching TRBD2. The CDR3 has 14 amino acids. Germline lookup yields CDR1 MGHDK and CDR2 SYGVNS. V trimming: 3 bases; J trimming: 5 bases; junction bases outside the gene matches: 3. The CDR3 DNA reads as TGTGCCAGCAGTGAGCTAGCGGGGTTAGATACGCAGTATTTT. Its protein is CASSELAGLDTQYF.

This clone was observed once. This chain links TRBV28 with TRBJ1-1, with 7 bases matching TRBD1. The CDR3 spans 15 residues. CDR1 and CDR2 from the germline V gene are MDHEN and SYDVKM. With 4 bases clipped from V and 4 bases from J, the junction kept 9 bases outside the gene matches. CDR3 DNA sequence: TGTGCCAGCAGTTATAGGGGGCGGGATGGCACTGAAGCTTTCTTT. Protein sequence: CASSYRGRDGTEAFF.